The clone carrying this T cell receptor beta chain was picked up a small number of times. The sample is drawn from a study of blood T cells in healthy people across ages. With a J-beta primer mix and a sample-barcoded 5' primer, a second PCR ran roughly 6 to 11 cycles. TCRdb reprocessed the 5' RACE reads via MiXCR and lists one record per CDR3 protein. The repertoire includes about 690,000 distinct CDR3 sequences, around 41% of them detected once, and roughly 30% sits in the top ten. Looked up from germline, CDR1 is SGHRS and CDR2 is YFSETQ. CDR3 length equals 16 residues. V lost 1 base, J lost 0 bases, and 12 bases lay in between.

The origin of this receptor is a man older than 75 in good health. The chain couples TRBV5-1 to TRBJ2-3; perhaps TRBD2 as D (5 bases). Input material: blood. The chain's CDR3 is CASSLRISASTDTQYF. The CDR3 bases are TGCGCCAGCAGCTTGCGTATTAGCGCCAGCACAGATACGCAGTATTTT.